The clone carrying this TCR beta chain was observed a handful of times. Unique molecular identifiers were incorporated during preparation of the TCRbeta library. TCRdb recomputed calls from the PCR reads with MiXCR, one row per CDR3 protein. The sample holds roughly 400,000 distinct CDR3 sequences, roughly 21% seen once. This record comes from a study of T-cell reconstitution after alpha-beta-depleted transplantation in children. The CDR3 has 14 amino acids. Unmatched junction bases numbered 7, after V lost 5 bases and J lost 4 bases. This specimen was PBMCs from the stem cell graft donor, taken from the stem cell graft. The chain couples TRBV12-3 or TRBV12-4 to TRBJ1-1, with 7 bases identical to TRBD1. The TCR sequence derives from a human donor who donated a stem cell graft to a child with acute myeloid leukemia. CDR3 nucleotide sequence: TGTGCCAGCAGTCTCCAGACAGGGTTCACTGAAGCTTTCTTT. Protein: CASSLQTGFTEAFF.